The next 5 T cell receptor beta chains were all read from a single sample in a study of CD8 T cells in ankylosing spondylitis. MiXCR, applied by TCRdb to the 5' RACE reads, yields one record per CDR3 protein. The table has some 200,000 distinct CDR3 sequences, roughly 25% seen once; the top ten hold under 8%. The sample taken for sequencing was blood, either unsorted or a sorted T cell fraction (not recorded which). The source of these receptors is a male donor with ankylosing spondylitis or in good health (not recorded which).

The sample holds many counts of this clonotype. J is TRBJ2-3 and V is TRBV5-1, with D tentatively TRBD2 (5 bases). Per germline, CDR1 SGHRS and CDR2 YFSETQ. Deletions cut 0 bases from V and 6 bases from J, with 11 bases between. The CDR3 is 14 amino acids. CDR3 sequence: CASSLAEGSDTQYF. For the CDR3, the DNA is TGCGCCAGCAGCTTGGCCGAGGGTTCCGATACGCAGTATTTT.

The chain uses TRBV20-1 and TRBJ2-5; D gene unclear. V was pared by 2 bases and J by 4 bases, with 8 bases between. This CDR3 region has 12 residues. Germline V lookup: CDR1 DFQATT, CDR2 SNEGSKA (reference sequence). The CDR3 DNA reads TGCAGTGCTAGATTGGTGGTAGAGACCCAGTACTTC. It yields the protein CSARLVVETQYF.

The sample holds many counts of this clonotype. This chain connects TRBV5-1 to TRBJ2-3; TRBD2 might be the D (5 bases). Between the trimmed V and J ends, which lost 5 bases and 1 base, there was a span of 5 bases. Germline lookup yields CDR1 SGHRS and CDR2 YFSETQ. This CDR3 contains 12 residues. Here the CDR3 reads CASRLGTDTQYF. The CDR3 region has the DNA TGCGCCAGCAGACTAGGCACAGATACGCAGTATTTT.

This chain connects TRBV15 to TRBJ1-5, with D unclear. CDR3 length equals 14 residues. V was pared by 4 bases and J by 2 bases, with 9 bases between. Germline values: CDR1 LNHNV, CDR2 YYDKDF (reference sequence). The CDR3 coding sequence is TGTGCCACCAGCAAGGAACTTCGCAATCAGCCCCAGCATTTT. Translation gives CATSKELRNQPQHF.

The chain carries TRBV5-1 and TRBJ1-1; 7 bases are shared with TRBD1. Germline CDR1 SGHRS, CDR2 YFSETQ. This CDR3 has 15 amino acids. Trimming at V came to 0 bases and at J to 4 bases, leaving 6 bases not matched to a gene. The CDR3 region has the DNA TGCGCCAGCAGCTTGGGGGACAGAGTTGTCACTGAAGCTTTCTTT. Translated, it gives CASSLGDRVVTEAFF. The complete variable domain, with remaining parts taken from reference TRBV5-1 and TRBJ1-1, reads KAGVTQTPRYLIKTRGQQVTLSCSPISGHRSVSWYQQTPGQGLQFLFEYFSETQRNKGNFPGRFSGRQFSNSRSEMNVSTLELGDSALYLCASSLGDRVVTEAFFGQGTRLTVV.